This T cell receptor beta chain was recovered during a study of blood T cell repertoires in COVID-19. Study overall: Donors in the United States, Italy and Spain gave samples during acute or convalescent COVID-19. Nucleic acid was either cDNA or gDNA, and it came from T cells, B-cell-depleted T cells, or PBMCs.

The V gene's germline CDR1 is LNHDA and CDR2 SQIVND (reference sequence). CDR3 length: 13 amino acids. Trimming took 2 bases from V and 2 from J, leaving 6 bases between them. It was during active infection that Seattle patients were enrolled and then longitudinally followed. The table came from immunoSEQ multiplex PCR; TCRdb's copy has only in-frame clones and leaves some out. The sample carries under 200,000 clones, around 84% recorded once. The origin of this receptor is a man in his 60s with COVID-19, enrolled during active disease. Sample: peripheral blood. V usage is TRBV19 and J usage is TRBJ1-2; D is possibly TRBD1 (5 bases). CDR3 sequence (DNA): TGTGCCAGTAGTATAAAGGGGAACTATGGCTACACCTTC. This sequence encodes CASSIKGNYGYTF.